One sample yielded the 27 T cell receptor beta chains listed below, sequenced in a study of blood T cell repertoires in COVID-19. The repertoire was sequenced with immunoSEQ multiplex PCR; TCRdb's copy has only in-frame clones and lacks some. The sample comprises a few hundred thousand clones, 85% of which are singletons, and approximately 3.7% rests with the top ten. Sequenced input: peripheral blood. Receptors originate from a woman between 18 and 30 years old with acute or convalescent COVID-19.

This clone was recorded a few times. The chain employs TRBV19 and TRBJ1-6, with D maybe TRBD1 (6 bases). The CDR3 length is 17 residues. Trimming shortened V by 6 bases and J by 6 bases, and 21 bases separated the two germline ends. Germline V CDR1 and CDR2: LNHDA, SQIVND (reference sequence). The CDR3 DNA sequence: TGTGCCAGTAGCGAATCCAGCTTCGGGACACGTAATTCACCCCTCCACTTT. Protein: CASSESSFGTRNSPLHF.

The CDR3 coding sequence is TGCAGCGTTAACTACGGGAACACCGGGGAGCTGTTTTTT. Protein product: CSVNYGNTGELFF. V gene TRBV29-1 combines with J gene TRBJ2-2, with D hard to call. The CDR3 has 13 amino acids. The germline V gene has CDR1 SQVTM and CDR2 ANQGSEA. Between the trimmed V and J ends, which lost 5 bases and 1 base, there was a span of 8 bases.

The J gene is TRBJ2-1, the V gene TRBV7-2; 9 bases are a match to TRBD2. Germline values: CDR1 SGHTA, CDR2 FQGNSA. The V gene end was trimmed by 2 bases and the J gene end by 2 bases; junction bases not matched to a gene: 1. The CDR3 sequence is 15 residues long. In DNA, the CDR3 is TGTGCCAGCAGCTTATCTAGCGGGACCTACAATGAGCAGTTCTTC. Protein sequence: CASSLSSGTYNEQFF.

The rearrangement uses TRBV6-5 and TRBJ1-1; D perhaps matches TRBD1 (6 bases). Germline loops: CDR1 MNHEY, CDR2 SVGAGI. This CDR3 is built from 12 residues. The CDR3 region is CVGGDLNTEAFF. The CDR3 region has the DNA TGTGTAGGGGGAGACCTTAACACTGAAGCTTTCTTT.

V usage is TRBV24-1 and J usage is TRBJ2-1; D remains unclear. The CDR3 covers 15 residues. Germline CDR1 is KGHDR and CDR2 is SFDVKD. V was cut by 2 bases and J by 7 bases, with 14 bases left in between. The CDR3 sequence is CATSDSGHGDNEQFF. In DNA, the CDR3 is TGTGCCACCAGTGATTCGGGTCACGGCGATAATGAGCAGTTCTTC.

The chain has TRBV7-4 and TRBJ2-3; TRBD1 matches at 7 bases. The length of the CDR3 is 16 residues. Trimming cost V 4 bases and J 2 bases; bases outside gene matches: 9. Germline V CDR1 and CDR2: SGHVT, SQSDAQ. CDR3 residues: CASSSVNRGDTDTQYF. The DNA of the CDR3 is TGTGCCAGCAGCTCGGTGAACAGGGGTGACACAGATACGCAGTATTTT.

The chain has TRBV15 and TRBJ2-7, with 13 bases matching TRBD2. This CDR3 has 15 amino acids. After removal of 1 base from V and 5 bases from J, the junction contained 2 bases not matched to a gene. Germline V lookup: CDR1 LNHNV, CDR2 YYDKDF (reference sequence). CDR3 nucleotides: TGTGCCACCAGCAGAGTTGGGACTAGCGGGGACGAGCAGTACTTC. Encoded protein: CATSRVGTSGDEQYF.

The chain has TRBV9 and TRBJ1-1; the D gene is possibly TRBD1 (5 bases). Germline V CDR1 and CDR2: SGDLS, YYNGEE. V lost 0 bases and J lost 5, with 11 bases in between. This CDR3 is 14 amino acids long. CDR3 sequence reads: CASSVGVGGTEAFF. CDR3 DNA: TGTGCCAGCAGCGTAGGGGTTGGGGGGACTGAAGCTTTCTTT.

This chain uses TRBV12-5 with TRBJ1-1; no definite D call. The CDR3 runs to 16 residues. Between the trimmed V and J ends, which lost 2 bases and 0 bases, there was a span of 13 bases. CDR1 and CDR2 from the germline V gene are LGHNT and FRNRAP. The DNA of the CDR3 is TGTGCTAGTGGTTTGAGGTCAGAGGGCCTGAACACTGAAGCTTTCTTT. Translation gives CASGLRSEGLNTEAFF. Full variable domain (remainder filled in from reference TRBV12-5 and TRBJ1-1): DARVTQTPRHKVTEMGQEVTMRCQPILGHNTVFWYRQTMMQGLELLAYFRNRAPLDDSGMPKDRFSAEMPDATLATLKIQPSEPRDSAVYFCASGLRSEGLNTEAFFGQGTRLTVV.

This rearrangement joins TRBV5-6 to TRBJ1-1; possible D gene TRBD1, 6 bases. V gave up 0 bases and J gave up 5 bases, with 14 bases separating them. CDR3 length equals 15 residues. Germline loops: CDR1 SGHDT, CDR2 YYEEEE. CDR3 in DNA: TGTGCCAGCAGCTTGGTCAGGGGCCCGGGGACTGAAGCTTTCTTT. Amino acid sequence: CASSLVRGPGTEAFF.

The V call is TRBV2, the J call TRBJ1-5; D gene unclear. The germline V and J ends were trimmed by 7 bases and 4 bases, with 8 bases remaining between them. CDR1 is SNHLY and CDR2 is FYNNEI in the germline V gene. The CDR3 covers 12 residues. CDR3 sequence reads: CASNEGNQPQHF. The CDR3 DNA follows: TGTGCCAGCAACGAGGGAAATCAGCCCCAGCATTTT.

The chain is built from TRBV12-5 and TRBJ1-2; 10 positions agree with TRBD1. Germline values: CDR1 LGHNT, CDR2 FRNRAP. Trimming took 2 bases from V and 6 from J; bases not matched to a gene: 3. The CDR3 has 14 amino acids. For the CDR3, the DNA is TGTGCTAGTGGTTTGCTGGGACAGGGGAATGGCTACACCTTC. Protein product: CASGLLGQGNGYTF. Filled out from reference TRBV12-5 and TRBJ1-2, the complete variable domain reads DARVTQTPRHKVTEMGQEVTMRCQPILGHNTVFWYRQTMMQGLELLAYFRNRAPLDDSGMPKDRFSAEMPDATLATLKIQPSEPRDSAVYFCASGLLGQGNGYTFGSGTRLTVV.

This sequence joins TRBV11-2 and TRBJ2-6; possible D gene TRBD1, 6 bases. The V gene's germline CDR1 is SGHAT and CDR2 FQNNGV. This CDR3 comprises 15 residues. The germline V and J ends were trimmed by 4 bases and 4 bases, with 11 bases remaining between them. The CDR3 protein is CASSYTGPGANVLTF. For the CDR3, the DNA is TGTGCCAGCAGCTATACAGGGCCCGGGGCCAACGTCCTGACTTTC. Full variable domain (remainder filled in from reference TRBV11-2 and TRBJ2-6): EAGVAQSPRYKIIEKRQSVAFWCNPISGHATLYWYQQILGQGPKLLIQFQNNGVVDDSQLPKDRFSAERLKGVDSTLKIQPAKLEDSAVYLCASSYTGPGANVLTFGAGSRLTVL.

V usage is TRBV7-8 and J usage is TRBJ1-5, with TRBD1 matching 8 bases. Trimming took 2 bases from V and 11 from J; bases not matched to a gene: 8. CDR3 size: 14 residues. Germline V gene data show CDR1 as SGHVS and CDR2 as FQNEAQ. Written as DNA, the CDR3 is TGTGCCAGCAGCTTACAGGGGGCTTGGGGGGCCCAGCATTTT. Its protein product is CASSLQGAWGAQHF.

This clone was found a few times. This chain joins TRBV27 and TRBJ1-5; a weak D match, TRBD1 (5 bases). The V gene's germline CDR1 is MNHEY and CDR2 SMNVEV (reference sequence). The CDR3 extends over 17 amino acids. Trimming removed 5 bases from V and 0 bases from J, with 17 bases in between. CDR3 in amino acids: CASSPGFSTDSNQPQHF. CDR3 DNA sequence: TGTGCCAGCAGTCCCGGCTTCTCGACAGATAGCAATCAGCCCCAGCATTTT.

The genes are TRBV4-1 and TRBJ1-2; possibly TRBD1 for D (5 bases). V shed 4 bases and J shed 4 bases, with 13 bases lying between them. Germline V lookup: CDR1 MGHRA, CDR2 YSYEKL. The CDR3 loop spans 14 amino acids. Here the CDR3 reads CASSRAGWAYGYTF. The CDR3 DNA reads as TGCGCCAGCAGCCGGGCAGGGTGGGCCTATGGCTACACCTTC.

This chain uses TRBV12-3 or TRBV12-4 with TRBJ2-3; D is ambiguous. The V gene lost 6 bases and the J gene lost 3 bases, with 10 bases spanning the gap. This CDR3 is 13 amino acids long. CDR3 loop: CASSLTSTDTQYF. The CDR3 DNA reads TGTGCCAGCAGCTTGACATCGACAGATACGCAGTATTTT.

This rearrangement joins TRBV5-1 to TRBJ1-5, with D maybe TRBD1 (5 bases). The V end was cut by 0 bases, the J end by 6 bases, with 13 bases between. This CDR3 is 15 amino acids long. The germline V gene encodes CDR1 SGHRS and CDR2 YFSETQ. The CDR3 sequence is CASSLVGAQGQPQHF. In DNA form, the CDR3 reads TGCGCCAGCAGCTTGGTAGGGGCGCAAGGTCAGCCCCAGCATTTT.

The V and J genes are TRBV7-2 and TRBJ1-5, with D tentatively TRBD1 (5 bases). Germline V CDR1 and CDR2: SGHTA, FQGNSA. V lost 5 bases to trimming and J lost 0 bases, with 8 bases between them. This CDR3 is 14 amino acids long. DNA of the CDR3: TGTGCCAGCAGCAGACAGCATAGCAATCAGCCCCAGCATTTT. Amino acids: CASSRQHSNQPQHF.

This clone was seen a single time. CDR3 region: CASSERRGAFF. The CDR3 nucleotides are TGTGCCAGCAGTGAAAGGAGGGGAGCTTTCTTT. The rearrangement uses TRBV6-1 and TRBJ1-1; D is possibly TRBD1 (5 bases). Germline CDR1 MNHNS, CDR2 SASEGT. CDR3 length equals 11 residues. V was pared by 2 bases and J by 10 bases, with 8 bases between.

This chain links TRBV5-1 with TRBJ2-5, with TRBD1 as a possible D gene (7 bases). Germline CDR1 and CDR2: SGHRS and YFSETQ. V lost 3 bases and J 4 bases, leaving 22 bases between the germline ends. The CDR3 is 17 residues long. The CDR3, as DNA: TGCGCCAGCAGCTCATCAGGGGGGTTATCACGTGGAGAGACCCAGTACTTC. Protein product: CASSSSGGLSRGETQYF.

The J gene is TRBJ2-7, the V gene TRBV4-2, with D uncertain. Germline V lookup: CDR1 LGHNA, CDR2 YNFKEQ. The length of the CDR3 is 16 residues. Trimming pared 2 bases from V and 3 bases from J, leaving 17 bases between. The chain's CDR3 is CASSQNVAGVGYEQYF. CDR3 DNA sequence: TGTGCCAGCAGCCAAAACGTAGCCGGTGTAGGCTACGAGCAGTACTTC.

The V and J genes are TRBV2 and TRBJ1-1; 12 nucleotides line up with TRBD1. Germline V gives CDR1 SNHLY, CDR2 FYNNEI. Trimming cost V 5 bases and J 4 bases; bases outside gene matches: 11. This CDR3 has 17 residues. The CDR3 here is CASSQEGTGGLSTEAFF. CDR3 nucleotides: TGTGCCAGCAGTCAAGAGGGGACAGGGGGCTTGAGCACTGAAGCTTTCTTT.

This clone was seen only a few times. V and J are TRBV2 and TRBJ2-7, with a weak D call TRBD2 (6 bases). This CDR3 spans 13 amino acids. V dropped 5 bases and J dropped 5 bases, with 13 bases sitting between them. Germline lookup yields CDR1 SNHLY and CDR2 FYNNEI. The DNA of the CDR3 is TGTGCCAGCAGTCTAGGAGGGAGCAACGAGCAGTACTTC. Translation gives CASSLGGSNEQYF.

The chain employs TRBV20-1 and TRBJ2-7, with 9 bases fitting TRBD1. This CDR3 comprises 11 residues. Unmatched junction bases numbered 0, after V lost 7 bases and J lost 2 bases. Germline assignment: CDR1 DFQATT and CDR2 SNEGSKA (reference sequence). The CDR3 sequence: CSGQGAYEQYF. The CDR3 region has the DNA TGCAGTGGACAGGGGGCCTACGAGCAGTACTTC.

V and J are TRBV28 and TRBJ1-5; the D gene is possibly TRBD1 (5 bases). Germline V CDR1 and CDR2: MDHEN, SYDVKM. The germline V and J ends were trimmed by 2 bases and 4 bases, with 12 bases remaining between them. The CDR3 totals 15 residues. The DNA of the CDR3 is TGTGCCAGCAGTTTAAGGGGTCAGGGAAATCAGCCCCAGCATTTT. Its translation is CASSLRGQGNQPQHF.

This rearrangement joins TRBV7-3 to TRBJ2-3; TRBD2 is a possible D gene (6 bases). This CDR3 is built from 14 residues. V was clipped by 5 bases and J by 2 bases, with 11 bases between them. The germline V gene has CDR1 SGHTA and CDR2 FQGTGA. CDR3 DNA sequence: TGTGCCAGCAGCCCTACGGGGGTCACAGATACGCAGTATTTT. Translating gives CASSPTGVTDTQYF.